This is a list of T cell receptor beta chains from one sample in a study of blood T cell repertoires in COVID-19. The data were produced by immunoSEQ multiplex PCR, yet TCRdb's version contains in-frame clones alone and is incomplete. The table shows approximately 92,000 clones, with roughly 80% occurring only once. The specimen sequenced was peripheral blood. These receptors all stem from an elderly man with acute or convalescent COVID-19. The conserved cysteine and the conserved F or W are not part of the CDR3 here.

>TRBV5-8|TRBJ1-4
ASSRTGTGLEKLF
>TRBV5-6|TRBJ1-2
ASSLALATTYGYT
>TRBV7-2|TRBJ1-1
ASQGLGRTDTEAF
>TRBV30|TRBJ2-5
AWSDRHKETQY
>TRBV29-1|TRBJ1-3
SVGTGINTIY
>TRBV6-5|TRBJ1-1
ASRDGGLNTEAF
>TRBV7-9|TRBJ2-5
ASSSGTSGVGETQY
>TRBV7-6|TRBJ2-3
ASSLVSASGTDTQY
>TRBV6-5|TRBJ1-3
ASGQSSSGNTIY
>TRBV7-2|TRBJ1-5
ASSVQGAGNNQPQH
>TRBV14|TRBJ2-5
ASSDGWRSSGRKETQY
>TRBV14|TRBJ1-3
ASSPWGGSGNTIY
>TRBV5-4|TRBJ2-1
ASSSRATSGRSNEQF
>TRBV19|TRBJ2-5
ASSIDQTGKETQY
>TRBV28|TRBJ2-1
ASSLQGDEQF
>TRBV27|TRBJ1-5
ASSFRGSQPQH
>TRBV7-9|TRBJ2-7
ASSSSLSQRPSYEQY
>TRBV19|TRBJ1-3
ASSMAASSGNTIY
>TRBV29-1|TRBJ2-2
SAGTGATGELF
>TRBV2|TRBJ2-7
ASRRGTGSSYEQY
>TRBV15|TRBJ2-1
ATSSHTGGEQF
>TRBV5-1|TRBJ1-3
ASSLEGGGSSGNTIY
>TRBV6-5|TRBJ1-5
ASSPDSLQPQH
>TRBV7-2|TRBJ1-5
ASSLGVGRGNQPQH
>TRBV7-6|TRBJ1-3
ASSLRQGASGGNTIY
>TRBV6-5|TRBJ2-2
ASGQGISTGELF
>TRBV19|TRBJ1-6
ASSAGQNNSPLH
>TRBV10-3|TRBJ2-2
AISDTHNTGELF